The sequence of this TCR beta chain was determined in a study of T cells after yellow fever vaccination. Turning to the study itself: Fractions of limited cellularity were prepared by means of SMART-Seq v4 Ultra Low Input. General study results and limits: Weaker overall, the secondary response nonetheless peaked faster (day 5 versus 15). A small share of clonotypes appeared in both CD4 and CD8 compartments. The booster response re-showed most primary clones: 96% CD4, about 89% CD8.

The sample holds a few counts of this clonotype. No antigen is known for it. TCRdb passed the 5' RACE reads through MiXCR, listing each CDR3 protein once. The profile shows under 200,000 distinct CDR3 sequences, 11% of them singletons. The source is a man aged 18-30 years who received the YFV17D yellow fever vaccine. The specimen was CD8+ T cells sorted from PBMCs, collected 15 days after the yellow fever booster vaccination.

The CDR3 nucleotides are TGTGCCAGCAGCGTAAACCCGGTAAGGGTGGAAGACGGCTACACCTTC. It translates to CASSVNPVRVEDGYTF. The chain employs TRBV9 and TRBJ1-2, with D hard to call. This CDR3 is 16 amino acids long. Germline V gene data show CDR1 as SGDLS and CDR2 as YYNGEE. Trimming cost V 1 base and J 8 bases, with 21 bases left between them.